This TCR beta chain appears in the sequencing data of a study of naive and memory T cell subsets. Points from the study as a whole: In naive cells, over 85% of TCR sequences were seen only once. Especially in CD8 cells, naive repertoires contained a few larger clonotypes, possibly CD45RA-re-expressing memory cells. Each distinct alpha or beta sequence counts as one clonotype.

An equimolar mix of two oligonucleotides served as the beta constant-region primer for TRBC1 and TRBC2. The ligated cDNA underwent four PCR rounds using SP2 and nested alpha and beta constant-region primers. TCRdb passed the UMI-ligation and nested PCR reads through MiXCR, listing each CDR3 protein once. The sample lists under 150,000 distinct CDR3 sequences, approximately 21% occurring once. After the first PCR, alpha and beta chain libraries were processed separately. V was shortened by 4 bases and J by 10 bases, with 23 bases between the two germline ends. This CDR3 has 16 residues. On this clonotype itself: The antigen is not known.

The chain recombines TRBV12-3 or TRBV12-4 with TRBJ2-1; perhaps D is TRBD1 or TRBD2 (5 bases each). The receptor comes from a human donor in good health. Sequenced sample: naive CD8+ T cells from blood. CDR3 DNA sequence: TGTGCCAGCAGTTCCCCCAGCTTTAGCGAGAGGGACGAGCAGTTCTTC. It translates to CASSSPSFSERDEQFF.